This T cell receptor beta chain was documented in a study of regulatory T cells in long-lasting Graves disease. Building the TCR beta libraries relied on iRepertoire HTBI primers, and CDR3 regions underwent Arm-PCR. MiXCR, applied by TCRdb to the multiplex PCR reads, yields one record per CDR3 protein. Of about 290,000 distinct CDR3 sequences listed, 22% are singletons. Specified time point: persistent/refractory GD, antithyroid drugs over 5 years with positive TRAb. PBMCs provided the RNA from which the TCR library was made. Germline V lookup: CDR1 SGHAT, CDR2 FQNNGV. The length of the CDR3 is 15 residues. The V end lost 1 base, the J end lost 2 bases, and 9 bases lay between the germline ends.

Specimen: peripheral blood mononuclear cells (PBMCs), collected when the disease was refractory, from a patient treated with antithyroid drugs. The TCR comes from a female donor with Graves disease. The V gene is TRBV11-2, the J gene TRBJ1-3, with D unresolved. CDR3 sequence: CASSLGGGPGNTIYF. As DNA, the CDR3 is TGTGCCAGCAGCTTAGGGGGAGGGCCTGGAAACACCATATATTTT.